This TCR beta chain was retrieved from a study of sequential checkpoint blockade in melanoma. Study-wide context: Each arm's sequence ended with maintenance nivolumab.

Libraries were prepared by immunoSEQ multiplex PCR; TCRdb keeps only in-frame clonotypes and omits some of them. Seen here are around 15,000 clones, under 85% observed once, and the top ten hold about 32%. This clone was observed a few times. Treatment described: randomized to nivolumab then ipilimumab (arm A) or the reverse (arm B). PBMC sorting kept live CD3+CD8+ cells without CD19 or CD56. From germline, CDR1 is MRHNA and CDR2 SNTAGT. This CDR3 spans 15 amino acids. Losses at the gene ends were 7 bases for V and 3 bases for J; bases not matched to a gene: 5. The starting material was CD8+ T cells sorted from blood (inferred from file names), obtained from a patient given nivolumab and ipilimumab in sequence. The chain joins TRBV6-4 to TRBJ2-1; TRBD2 aligns across 11 bases. This TCR was recovered from a human donor with melanoma. CDR3 sequence: CASTKLAGDYNEQFF. The CDR3 region has the DNA TGTGCCAGCACCAAACTAGCGGGGGACTACAATGAGCAGTTCTTC.